Sequencing of this T cell receptor beta chain was carried out in a study of blood T cell repertoires in COVID-19. Study context: Samples came from the United States, Italy and Spain, spanning acute and convalescent COVID-19. Sources were T cells, B-cell-depleted T cells, or PBMCs; the material itself was cDNA or gDNA.

This CDR3 contains 14 residues. Germline V gene lookup returns CDR1 SEHNR and CDR2 FQNEAQ (reference sequence). Trimming took off 5 bases at V and 5 bases at J, with 15 bases between the two ends. As originally analysed: How many nucleated cells were present was estimated from reference gene primer amplification. Generated by immunoSEQ multiplex PCR, the TCRdb table keeps only in-frame clones and is missing some. V, J and clone size are those of that table, while D and trimming were read from the DNA. The table shows 15,000 to 20,000 clones, with 70% to 90% occurring only once. This clone was detected once.

The clonotype was recovered from an elderly man with acute or convalescent COVID-19. The rearrangement uses TRBV7-9 and TRBJ1-2; D is uncertain. Sequencing was performed on peripheral blood. The CDR3: CASSPRGDNYGYTF. DNA of the CDR3: TGTGCCAGCAGCCCCCGGGGTGACAATTATGGCTACACCTTC.